What follows are 2 T cell receptor beta chains derived from one specimen sequenced in a study of post-analysis software for immune sequencing data. General study points: TRBV5-6, TRBV5-1 and TRBV20-1 were among five TRBV segments more frequent in patients than controls.

No antigen is known for these receptors. Unique molecular identifiers were built into the TCR beta cDNA libraries. TCRdb processed the PCR reads anew with MiXCR; each CDR3 protein has one entry. The sample holds approximately 360,000 distinct CDR3 sequences, approximately 33% seen once. The sequenced sample was blood. These receptors were collected from a girl between 10 and 17 years old with multiple sclerosis.

This clonotype showed up just once. The chain has TRBV7-2 and TRBJ2-5, with a weak D call TRBD1 (5 bases). The V end was cut by 4 bases, the J end by 5 bases, with 14 bases between. Germline lookup yields CDR1 SGHTA and CDR2 FQGNSA. There are 14 residues in the CDR3. The CDR3: CASSSNQGGETQYF. The CDR3 region has the DNA TGTGCCAGCAGCTCAAATCAGGGTGGGGAGACCCAGTACTTC.

The chain has TRBV20-1 and TRBJ1-1, with D tentatively TRBD1 (6 bases). Per the germline V gene, CDR1 is DFQATT and CDR2 is SNEGSKA (reference sequence). The CDR3 has 12 amino acids. Trimming took off 7 bases at V and 4 bases at J, with 13 bases between the two ends. The CDR3 protein is CSVPQGITEAFF. The CDR3 coding sequence is TGCAGTGTTCCACAGGGTATCACTGAAGCTTTCTTT.